These 18 T cell receptor beta chains originate from one sample sequenced in a study of blood T cell repertoires in COVID-19. Profiled with immunoSEQ multiplex PCR; TCRdb holds only in-frame clones, not every one. The sample comprises hundreds of thousands of clones, around 87% of which are singletons, and around 2% rests with the top ten. Sequences were obtained from PBMCs or T cells enriched from blood (not recorded which). All receptors come from a young woman who had recovered from COVID-19.

The chain has TRBV12-3 or TRBV12-4 and TRBJ1-2; D gene unclear. The CDR3 consists of 12 residues. Trimming took off 3 bases at V and 7 bases at J, with 9 bases between the two ends. The CDR3 region is CASSFSGSGYTF. The CDR3 region has the DNA TGTGCCAGCAGTTTTTCCGGGAGTGGCTACACCTTC.

The rearrangement joins TRBV18 to TRBJ1-2, with TRBD1 identical over 7 bases. This CDR3 spans 14 amino acids. Germline CDR1 and CDR2: KGHSH and LQKENI. J gave up 4 bases and V 6 bases, and 8 bases lay outside the gene matches. CDR3: CASSRDSDFYGYTF. The CDR3, as DNA: TGTGCCAGCTCCCGGGACAGCGATTTCTATGGCTACACCTTC.

The chain combines TRBV5-1 with TRBJ2-2, with 9 bases that match TRBD1. With 5 bases clipped from V and 7 bases from J, the junction kept 12 bases outside the gene matches. The CDR3 runs 16 residues. The germline V gene has CDR1 SGHRS and CDR2 YFSETQ. The CDR3 region has the DNA TGCGCCAGCAGGCGCTCCGGGACAGGGTATAGCGGGGAGCTGTTTTTT. It specifies CASRRSGTGYSGELFF. Based on the CDR3 plus reference TRBV5-1 and TRBJ2-2, the full variable domain is KAGVTQTPRYLIKTRGQQVTLSCSPISGHRSVSWYQQTPGQGLQFLFEYFSETQRNKGNFPGRFSGRQFSNSRSEMNVSTLELGDSALYLCASRRSGTGYSGELFFGEGSRLTVL.

This clone was picked up one time. V usage is TRBV10-2 and J usage is TRBJ1-1; D is unresolved. In germline, CDR1 is WSHSY, CDR2 SAAADI. The CDR3 runs 13 residues. V gave up 0 bases and J gave up 6 bases, with 8 bases separating them. The CDR3 coding sequence is TGCGCCAGCAGTGAGTCGAACAATGCTGAAGCTTTCTTT. Protein sequence: CASSESNNAEAFF.

This chain joins TRBV4-2 and TRBJ1-1, with a tentative D call TRBD1 (5 bases). The CDR3 length is 19 residues. The V gene lost 0 bases and the J gene lost 1 base, with 21 bases spanning the gap. Germline-derived CDR1 and CDR2 are LGHNA and YNFKEQ. The CDR3 sequence is CASSQEEIIPGLKNTEAFF. The CDR3 DNA reads TGTGCCAGCAGCCAAGAAGAGATCATACCGGGACTCAAGAACACTGAAGCTTTCTTT.

V usage is TRBV7-9 and J usage is TRBJ1-3; D uncertain. The germline V and J ends were trimmed by 5 bases and 7 bases, with 6 bases remaining between them. The germline V gene encodes CDR1 SEHNR and CDR2 FQNEAQ (reference sequence). This CDR3 has 11 amino acids. CDR3 amino acids: CASSRSNTIYF. Here the CDR3 DNA reads TGTGCCAGCAGCCGAAGCAACACCATATATTTT.

The chain recombines TRBV28 with TRBJ1-2, with D uncertain. CDR1 is MDHEN and CDR2 is SYDVKM in the germline V gene. Trimming stripped 1 base from V and 8 bases from J, with 14 bases between. The CDR3 spans 14 residues. The CDR3 DNA sequence: TGTGCCAGCAGTTTATCCCACGACAACAGCGGCTACACCTTC. This gives the protein CASSLSHDNSGYTF.

The rearrangement links TRBV11-3 to TRBJ2-5; possible D gene TRBD1, 6 bases. The V gene's germline CDR1 is SGHNT and CDR2 YENEEA. The V gene lost 5 bases and the J gene lost 2 bases, with 9 bases spanning the gap. This CDR3 spans 13 amino acids. This chain's CDR3 is CASSRTAQETQYF. CDR3 bases: TGTGCCAGCAGCCGGACAGCTCAAGAGACCCAGTACTTC.

The V call is TRBV27, the J call TRBJ1-1, with D perhaps TRBD1 (6 bases). The CDR3 runs 16 residues. In germline, CDR1 is MNHEY, CDR2 SMNVEV (reference sequence). Trimming stripped 4 bases from V and 6 bases from J, with 21 bases between. CDR3 coding DNA: TGTGCCAGCAGTTCTCCTCCGGGACAAGGGCCCCCTGAAGCTTTCTTT. Residues: CASSSPPGQGPPEAFF.

This chain uses TRBV3-1 (or the pseudogene TRBV3-2) with TRBJ1-5; 8 bases line up with TRBD1. The germline gives CDR1 LGHDT, CDR2 YNNKEL (reference sequence). With V trimmed by 2 bases and J by 10 bases, 10 bases remained unmatched. The CDR3 loop spans 15 amino acids. CDR3 DNA: TGTGCCAGCAGCCAAACTGGACAGGGCCTGCAACCCCAGCATTTT. It is translated as CASSQTGQGLQPQHF.

The chain carries TRBV5-5 and TRBJ2-7, with TRBD2 identical over 13 bases. V dropped 4 bases and J dropped 2; count of bases not matched to a gene: 9. The CDR3 is made up of 17 amino acids. Germline V gene sequence: CDR1 SGHKS, CDR2 YYEKEE (reference sequence). The CDR3 sequence: CASSATTSGGVTYEQYF. CDR3 nucleotide sequence: TGTGCCAGCAGCGCCACCACTAGCGGGGGGGTAACCTACGAGCAGTACTTC. The full variable domain, rest sourced from reference TRBV5-5 and TRBJ2-7, is DAGVTQSPTHLIKTRGQQVTLRCSPISGHKSVSWYQQVLGQGPQFIFQYYEKEERGRGNFPDRFSARQFPNYSSELNVNALLLGDSALYLCASSATTSGGVTYEQYFGPGTRLTVT.

V usage is TRBV2 and J usage is TRBJ1-4, with TRBD1 identical over 7 bases. This CDR3 contains 16 residues. The V gene's germline CDR1 is SNHLY and CDR2 FYNNEI. V lost 3 bases, J lost 4 bases, and 8 bases stayed unmatched. The DNA of the CDR3 is TGTGCCAGCAGTGACCCCAGGGGGTACGATAATGAAAAACTGTTTTTT. It is translated as CASSDPRGYDNEKLFF.

The chain joins TRBV2 to TRBJ2-7; perhaps TRBD2 as D (5 bases). The CDR3 is made up of 12 amino acids. V was clipped by 5 bases and J by 3 bases, with 8 bases between them. Germline CDR1 SNHLY, CDR2 FYNNEI. The CDR3 region is CASSFTSYEQYF. CDR3 nucleotide sequence: TGTGCCAGCAGTTTTACTAGCTACGAGCAGTACTTC.

This rearrangement joins TRBV7-9 to TRBJ1-1, with D possibly matching TRBD1 (5 bases). This CDR3 has 13 residues. Germline CDR1 reads SEHNR; CDR2 reads FQNEAQ (reference sequence). V lost 4 bases and J 5 bases, leaving 11 bases between the germline ends. CDR3 loop: CASSSIRGTEAFF. The CDR3 DNA is TGTGCCAGCAGCTCAATTCGGGGGACTGAAGCTTTCTTT. The whole variable domain, filled in from reference TRBV7-9 and TRBJ1-1, reads DTGVSQNPRHKITKRGQNVTFRCDPISEHNRLYWYRQTLGQGPEFLTYFQNEAQLEKSRLLSDRFSAERPKGSFSTLEIQRTEQGDSAMYLCASSSIRGTEAFFGQGTRLTVV.

The chain recombines TRBV14 with TRBJ1-2; TRBD1 agrees at 7 bases. V lost 3 bases, J lost 4 bases, and 8 bases stayed unmatched. There are 15 residues in the CDR3. In germline, CDR1 is SGHDN, CDR2 FVKESK. CDR3 residues: CASSHPRGAVYGYTF. In DNA form, the CDR3 reads TGTGCCAGCAGCCACCCCAGGGGGGCTGTCTATGGCTACACCTTC. The variable domain in full, with the rest retrieved from reference TRBV14 and TRBJ1-2, is EAGVTQFPSHSVIEKGQTVTLRCDPISGHDNLYWYRRVMGKEIKFLLHFVKESKQDESGMPNNRFLAERTGGTYSTLKVQPAELEDSGVYFCASSHPRGAVYGYTFGSGTRLTVV.

This clone has just a few counts. CDR3 region: CASNLGAQGEGYTF. CDR3 coding DNA: TGTGCCAGCAATTTGGGGGCGCAAGGGGAGGGCTACACCTTC. The chain uses TRBV2 and TRBJ1-2, with D maybe TRBD1 (6 bases). V shed 7 bases and J shed 8 bases, with 20 bases lying between them. The CDR3 runs to 14 residues. Germline CDR1 is SNHLY and CDR2 is FYNNEI.

CDR3 bases: TGTGCCAGCAGTCCCCATAACAGGGATGAGGGCTACACCTTC. As protein: CASSPHNRDEGYTF. V usage is TRBV6-2 or TRBV6-3 and J usage is TRBJ1-2; D perhaps matches TRBD1 (6 bases). CDR3 length: 14 amino acids. Per the germline V gene, CDR1 is MNHEY and CDR2 is SVGEGT. V lost 5 bases and J lost 8, with 18 bases in between.

J is TRBJ1-1 and V is TRBV27, with D possibly matching TRBD1 (6 bases). CDR1 and CDR2 (germline): MNHEY, SMNVEV (reference sequence). V was pared by 1 base and J by 3 bases, with 12 bases between. This CDR3 is 15 amino acids long. For the CDR3, the DNA is TGTGCCAGCAGTTTATTAGCACAGGGAGACACTGAAGCTTTCTTT. Translating gives CASSLLAQGDTEAFF.